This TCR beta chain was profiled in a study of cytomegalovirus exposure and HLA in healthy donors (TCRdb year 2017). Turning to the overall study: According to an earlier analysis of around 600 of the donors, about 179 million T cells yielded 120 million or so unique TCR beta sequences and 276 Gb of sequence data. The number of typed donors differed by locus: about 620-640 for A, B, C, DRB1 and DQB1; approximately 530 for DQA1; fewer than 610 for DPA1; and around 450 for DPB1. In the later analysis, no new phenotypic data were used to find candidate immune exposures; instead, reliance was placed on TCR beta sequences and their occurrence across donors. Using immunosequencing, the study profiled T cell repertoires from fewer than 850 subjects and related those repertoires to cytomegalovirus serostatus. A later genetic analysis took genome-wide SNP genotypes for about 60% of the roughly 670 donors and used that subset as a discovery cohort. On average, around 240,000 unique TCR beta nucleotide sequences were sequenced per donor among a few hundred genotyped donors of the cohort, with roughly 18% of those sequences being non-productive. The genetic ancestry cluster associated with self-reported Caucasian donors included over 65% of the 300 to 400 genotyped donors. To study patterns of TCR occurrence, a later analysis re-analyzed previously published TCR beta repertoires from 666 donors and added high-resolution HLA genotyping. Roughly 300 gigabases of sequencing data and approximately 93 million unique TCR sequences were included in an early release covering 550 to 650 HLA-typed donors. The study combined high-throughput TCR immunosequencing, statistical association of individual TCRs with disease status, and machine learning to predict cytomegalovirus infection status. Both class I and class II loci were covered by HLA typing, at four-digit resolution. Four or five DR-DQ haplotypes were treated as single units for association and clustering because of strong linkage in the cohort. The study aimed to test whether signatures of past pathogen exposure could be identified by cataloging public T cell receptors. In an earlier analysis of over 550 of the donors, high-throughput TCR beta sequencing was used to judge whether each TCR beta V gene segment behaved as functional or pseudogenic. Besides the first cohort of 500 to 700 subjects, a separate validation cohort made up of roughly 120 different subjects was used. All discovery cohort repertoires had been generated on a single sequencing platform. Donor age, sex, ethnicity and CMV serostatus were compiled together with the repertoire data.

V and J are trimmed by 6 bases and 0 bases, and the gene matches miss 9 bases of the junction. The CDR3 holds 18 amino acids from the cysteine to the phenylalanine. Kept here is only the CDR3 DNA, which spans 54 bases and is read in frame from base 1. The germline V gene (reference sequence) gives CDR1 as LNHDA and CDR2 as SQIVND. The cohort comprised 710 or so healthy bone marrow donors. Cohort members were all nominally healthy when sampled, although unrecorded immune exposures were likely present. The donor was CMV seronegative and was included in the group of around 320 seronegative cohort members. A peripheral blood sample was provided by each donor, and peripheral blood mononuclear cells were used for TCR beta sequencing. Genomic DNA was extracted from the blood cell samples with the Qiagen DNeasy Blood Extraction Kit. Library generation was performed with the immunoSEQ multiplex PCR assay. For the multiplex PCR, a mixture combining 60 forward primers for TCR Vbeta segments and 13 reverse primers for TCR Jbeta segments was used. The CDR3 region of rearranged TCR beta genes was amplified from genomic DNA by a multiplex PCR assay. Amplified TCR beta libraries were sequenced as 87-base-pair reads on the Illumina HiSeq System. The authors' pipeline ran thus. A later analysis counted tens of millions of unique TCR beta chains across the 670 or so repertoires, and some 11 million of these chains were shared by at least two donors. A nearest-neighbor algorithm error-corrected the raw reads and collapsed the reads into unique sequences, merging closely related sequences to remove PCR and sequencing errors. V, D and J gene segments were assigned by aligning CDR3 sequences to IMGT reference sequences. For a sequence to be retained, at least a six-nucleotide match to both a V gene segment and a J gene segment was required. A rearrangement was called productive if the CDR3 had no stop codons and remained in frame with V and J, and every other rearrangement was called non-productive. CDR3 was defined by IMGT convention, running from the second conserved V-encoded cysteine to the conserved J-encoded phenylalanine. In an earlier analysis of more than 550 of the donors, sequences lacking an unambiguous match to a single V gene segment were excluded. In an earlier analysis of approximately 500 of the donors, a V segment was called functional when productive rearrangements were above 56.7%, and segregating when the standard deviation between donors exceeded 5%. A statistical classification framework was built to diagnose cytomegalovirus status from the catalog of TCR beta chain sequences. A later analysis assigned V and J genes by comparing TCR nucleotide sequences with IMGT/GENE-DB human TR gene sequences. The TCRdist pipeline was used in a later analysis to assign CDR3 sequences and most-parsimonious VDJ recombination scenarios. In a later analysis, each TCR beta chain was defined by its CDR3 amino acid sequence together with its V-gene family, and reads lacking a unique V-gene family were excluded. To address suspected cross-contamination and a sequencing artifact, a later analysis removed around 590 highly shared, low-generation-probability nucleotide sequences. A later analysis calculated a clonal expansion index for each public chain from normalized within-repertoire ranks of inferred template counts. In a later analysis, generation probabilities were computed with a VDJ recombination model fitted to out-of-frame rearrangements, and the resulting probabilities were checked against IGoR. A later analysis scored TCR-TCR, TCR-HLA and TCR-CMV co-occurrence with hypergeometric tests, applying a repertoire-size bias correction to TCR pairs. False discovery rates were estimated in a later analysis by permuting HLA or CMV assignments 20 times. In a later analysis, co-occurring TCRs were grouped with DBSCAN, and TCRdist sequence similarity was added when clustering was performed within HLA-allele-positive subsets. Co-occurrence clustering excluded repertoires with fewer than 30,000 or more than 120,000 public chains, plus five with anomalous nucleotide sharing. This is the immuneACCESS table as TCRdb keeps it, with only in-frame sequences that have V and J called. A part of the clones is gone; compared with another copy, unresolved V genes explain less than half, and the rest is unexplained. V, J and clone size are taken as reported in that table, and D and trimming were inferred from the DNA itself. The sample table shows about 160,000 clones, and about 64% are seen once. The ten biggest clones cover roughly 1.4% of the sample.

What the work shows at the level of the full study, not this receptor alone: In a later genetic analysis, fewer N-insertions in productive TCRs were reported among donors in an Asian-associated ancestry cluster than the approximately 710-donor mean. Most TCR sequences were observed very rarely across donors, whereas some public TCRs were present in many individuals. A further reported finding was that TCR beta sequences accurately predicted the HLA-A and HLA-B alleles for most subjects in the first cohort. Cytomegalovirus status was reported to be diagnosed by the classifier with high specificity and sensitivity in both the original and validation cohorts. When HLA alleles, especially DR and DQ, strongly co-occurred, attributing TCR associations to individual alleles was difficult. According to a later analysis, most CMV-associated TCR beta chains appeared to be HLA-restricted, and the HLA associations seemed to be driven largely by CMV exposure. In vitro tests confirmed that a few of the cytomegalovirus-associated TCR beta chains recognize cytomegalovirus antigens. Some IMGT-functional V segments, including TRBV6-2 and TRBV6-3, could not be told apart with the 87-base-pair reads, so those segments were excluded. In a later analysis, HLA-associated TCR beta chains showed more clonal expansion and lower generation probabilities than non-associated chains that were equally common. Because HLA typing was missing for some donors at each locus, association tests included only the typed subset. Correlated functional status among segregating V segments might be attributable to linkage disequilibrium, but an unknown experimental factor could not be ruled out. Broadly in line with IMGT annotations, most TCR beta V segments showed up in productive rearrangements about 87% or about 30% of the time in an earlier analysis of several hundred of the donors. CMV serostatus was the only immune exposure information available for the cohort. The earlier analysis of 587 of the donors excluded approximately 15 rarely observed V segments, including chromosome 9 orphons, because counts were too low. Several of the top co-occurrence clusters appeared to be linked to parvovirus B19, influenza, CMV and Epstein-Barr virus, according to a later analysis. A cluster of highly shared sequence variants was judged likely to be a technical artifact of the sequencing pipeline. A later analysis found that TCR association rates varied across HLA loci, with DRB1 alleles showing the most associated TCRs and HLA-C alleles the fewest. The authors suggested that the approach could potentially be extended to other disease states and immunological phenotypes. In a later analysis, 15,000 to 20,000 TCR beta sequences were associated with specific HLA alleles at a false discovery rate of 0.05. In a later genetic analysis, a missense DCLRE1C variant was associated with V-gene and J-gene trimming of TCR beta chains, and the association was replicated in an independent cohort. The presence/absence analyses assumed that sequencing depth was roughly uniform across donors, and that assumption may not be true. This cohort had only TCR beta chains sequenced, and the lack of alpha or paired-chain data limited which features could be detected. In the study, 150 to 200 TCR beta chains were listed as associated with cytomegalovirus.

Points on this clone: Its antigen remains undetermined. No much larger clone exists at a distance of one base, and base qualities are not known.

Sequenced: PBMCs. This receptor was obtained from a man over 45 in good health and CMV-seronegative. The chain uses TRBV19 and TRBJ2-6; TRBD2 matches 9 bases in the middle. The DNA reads TGTGCCAGTAGCTCAAGGGCTAGCGGGGCCTCTGGGGCCAACGTCCTGACTTTC. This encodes CASSSRASGASGANVLTF.